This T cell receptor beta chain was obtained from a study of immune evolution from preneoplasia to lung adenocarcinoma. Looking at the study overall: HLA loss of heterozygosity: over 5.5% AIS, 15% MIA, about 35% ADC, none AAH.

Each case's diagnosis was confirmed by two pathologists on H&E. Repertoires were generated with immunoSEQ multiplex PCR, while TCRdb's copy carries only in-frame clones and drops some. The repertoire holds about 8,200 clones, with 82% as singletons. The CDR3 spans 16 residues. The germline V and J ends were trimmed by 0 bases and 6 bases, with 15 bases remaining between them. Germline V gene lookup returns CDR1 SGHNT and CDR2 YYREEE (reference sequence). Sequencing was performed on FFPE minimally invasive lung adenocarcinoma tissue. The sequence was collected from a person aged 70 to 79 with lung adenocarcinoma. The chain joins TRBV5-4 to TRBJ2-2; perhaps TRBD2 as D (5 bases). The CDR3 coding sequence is TGTGCCAGCAGCTTGGGGGAGATAGAGAGACCCGGGGAGCTGTTTTTT. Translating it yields CASSLGEIERPGELFF. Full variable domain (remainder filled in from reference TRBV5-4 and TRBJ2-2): ETGVTQSPTHLIKTRGQQVTLRCSSQSGHNTVSWYQQALGQGPQFIFQYYREEENGRGNFPPRFSGLQFPNYSSELNVNALELDDSALYLCASSLGEIERPGELFFGEGSRLTVL.